The rows below give T cell receptor beta chains drawn from one sample of a study of T cells in tuberculosis. Profiling relied on immunoSEQ multiplex PCR, and the TCRdb table lists in-frame clones only, not all of them. The data show some 41,000 clones, with roughly 94% seen just once and about 2% held by the top ten. Sequenced sample: PBMCs. These receptor sequences come from a donor between 10 and 35 years old with latent tuberculosis or without tuberculosis infection. Some clones in this sample may be carry-over from other donors' samples. Each CDR3 is given with its conserved first and last residue. The D gene is left open where the match is weak. Where a row states a size, it is once, few, many or the class of an expanded clone; other rows omit it.

d_gene	abundance	v_gene	j_gene	CDR3nt	CDR3aa
.	.	TRBV19	TRBJ2-1	TGTGCCAGTGCCAATCTCCCCGGGACACTTTACAATGAGCAGTTCTTC	CASANLPGTLYNEQFF
.	.	TRBV2	TRBJ1-2	TGTGCCCAAAACACAGGGAGAGGGGCGCATGGCTACACCTTC	CAQNTGRGAHGYTF
TRBD1	.	TRBV27	TRBJ2-7	TGTGCCAGCAGTCTGGACAGGGGTGGCGAGCAGTACTTC	CASSLDRGGEQYF
.	.	TRBV4-3	TRBJ1-4	TGCGCCAGCAGTCATAGGACACCCGGGGAAAAACTGTTTTTT	CASSHRTPGEKLFF
.	.	TRBV28	TRBJ1-3	TGTGCCAGCACCAGTGACAGCTCTTCTGGAAACACCATATATTTT	CASTSDSSSGNTIYF
.	.	TRBV19	TRBJ1-3	TGTGCCAGTAGTATCGTACAGGGATCTGGAAACACCATATATTTT	CASSIVQGSGNTIYF
.	.	TRBV6-1	TRBJ2-5	TGTGCCAGCAGTGCCTCGGAGGGCCAATTTGAGACCCAGTACTTC	CASSASEGQFETQYF
TRBD1	once	TRBV11-2	TRBJ2-2	TGTGCCAGCAGCCCACAGGGGGCCAACACCGGGGAGCTGTTTTTT	CASSPQGANTGELFF
TRBD1	.	TRBV30	TRBJ2-1	TGTGCCTGGAGCCCCGGGACAGGGGGCAATGAGCAGTTCTTC	CAWSPGTGGNEQFF
TRBD2	.	TRBV6-5	TRBJ2-7	TGTGCCAGCAGCCCCCCCCTAGCGGGAGCCTACGAGCAGTACTTC	CASSPPLAGAYEQYF
TRBD2	.	TRBV2	TRBJ2-5	TGTGCCAGTCGACTAGCGGGAGCTGTAGAGACCCAGTACTTC	CASRLAGAVETQYF
TRBD2	.	TRBV15	TRBJ2-5	TGTGCCACCAGCGTCAGGACTAGCGCGCTCCTTCTGGAGACCCAGTACTTC	CATSVRTSALLLETQYF
.	.	TRBV19	TRBJ1-1	TGTGCCAGTACCACCTCAGGGATTAAGGCTTTCTTT	CASTTSGIKAFF
.	.	TRBV9	TRBJ2-5	TGTGCCAGCAGCGTAGGACAGACGGAGACCCAGTACTTC	CASSVGQTETQYF
.	.	TRBV4-3	TRBJ2-3	TGCGCCAGCAGCCGGGTAGCGGACGCCCCCCAAGTTACGCAGTATTTT	CASSRVADAPQVTQYF
.	once	TRBV28	TRBJ1-5	TGTGCCAGCAGTTTAGTAGGACTGAATAGCAATCAGCCCCAGCATTTT	CASSLVGLNSNQPQHF
TRBD2	.	TRBV7-9	TRBJ2-7	TGTGCCAGCAGCTTACTGGCGGGAGGGATGTACGAGCAGTACTTC	CASSLLAGGMYEQYF
.	.	TRBV19	TRBJ1-2	TGTGCCAGTAGTATCCGGGGCGGGGATGGCTACACCTTC	CASSIRGGDGYTF
TRBD1	.	TRBV4-3	TRBJ1-2	TGCGCCAGCGGGCCGGCAGGGGGCGCGAATGGCTACACCTTC	CASGPAGGANGYTF
TRBD2	.	TRBV11-2	TRBJ2-1	TGTGCCAGCAGCTTACGTTGGGCTAGCGGGCTCTTCTCCTACAATGAGCAGTTCTTC	CASSLRWASGLFSYNEQFF
TRBD1	.	TRBV30	TRBJ2-7	TGTGCCTGGGGGGACAGGGGCTACGAGCAGTACTTC	CAWGDRGYEQYF
.	.	TRBV6-4	TRBJ2-1	TGTGCCAGCAGTTCAAGAATCAGGGGCGATGAGCAGTTCTTC	CASSSRIRGDEQFF
.	.	TRBV27	TRBJ2-7	TGTGCCAGCAGTTTATCAGGCAGGACCTACGAGCAGTACTTC	CASSLSGRTYEQYF
.	.	TRBV5-1	TRBJ1-5	TGCGCCAGCAGCTACAGGGTTCGCCGCAATCAGCCCCAGCATTTT	CASSYRVRRNQPQHF
TRBD1	once	TRBV6-4	TRBJ2-1	TGTGCCAGCAGTACCGGGACAGCCCTAAATGAGCAGTTCTTC	CASSTGTALNEQFF
.	.	TRBV15	TRBJ1-1	TGTGCCACCAGCAGAGACCCAGGTATGAACACTGAAGCTTTCTTT	CATSRDPGMNTEAFF
TRBD1	.	TRBV7-3	TRBJ2-2	TGTGCCAGCAGCCCCGACAGGGTAGGACCGCTAATAAACACCGGGGAGCTGTTTTTT	CASSPDRVGPLINTGELFF
.	.	TRBV4-2	TRBJ2-3	TGTGCCAGCAGCCAAGTAGCGTCTTGGACAGATACGCAGTATTTT	CASSQVASWTDTQYF
TRBD2	.	TRBV28	TRBJ2-5	TGTGCCAGCAGTTCGGTGACTAGCGGGAGACGGGAGACCCAGTACTTC	CASSSVTSGRRETQYF
TRBD1	.	TRBV7-2	TRBJ2-3	TGTGCCAGCAGCTTATTGACAGGGTCCACAGATACGCAGTATTTT	CASSLLTGSTDTQYF
TRBD1	.	TRBV5-4	TRBJ2-2	TGTGCCAGCAGCTTACCAGGGGGATACACCGGGGAGCTGTTTTTT	CASSLPGGYTGELFF
TRBD1	.	TRBV28	TRBJ1-2	TGTGCCAGCAGTTTTCCCGGGACAGCCTCCGGCTACACCTTC	CASSFPGTASGYTF
TRBD1	medium-sized	TRBV4-3	TRBJ2-7	TGCGCCAGCAGCCCGAACCCCGGGACAGGGATATATGAGCAGTACTTC	CASSPNPGTGIYEQYF
TRBD2	.	TRBV6-5	TRBJ2-1	TGTGCCAGCAGACCATCCGGACTAGCGGACAATGAGCAGTTCTTC	CASRPSGLADNEQFF
TRBD1	.	TRBV29-1	TRBJ2-5	TGCAGCGTCGGCCAGACAGGGGGCGCGGGGACCCAGTACTTC	CSVGQTGGAGTQYF
TRBD1	.	TRBV4-3	TRBJ1-5	TGCGCCAGCAGCCAAGATACAGGGGTCGGTCAGCCCCAGCATTTT	CASSQDTGVGQPQHF
TRBD2	.	TRBV19	TRBJ2-7	TGTGCCAGTAGTGGTACTAGCGGGAGCTATAGCGAGCAGTACTTC	CASSGTSGSYSEQYF
.	.	TRBV27	TRBJ2-1	TGTGCCAGCAGTTTTCGACTTTTTGAGGAGCAGTTCTTC	CASSFRLFEEQFF
.	.	TRBV29-1	TRBJ2-1	TGCAGCGTTGAAGATGTGGGGTCGACGAGCGGTGAGCAGTTCTTC	CSVEDVGSTSGEQFF
TRBD1	.	TRBV28	TRBJ1-4	TGTGCCAGCAGCTCACTTAAGGACAGGCCCGGAACGGCAACTAATGAAAAACTGTTTTTT	CASSSLKDRPGTATNEKLFF
TRBD1	few	TRBV9	TRBJ1-1	TGTGCCAGCAGTCCTCCACGGGACAGGGTTGTCACTGAAGCTTTCTTT	CASSPPRDRVVTEAFF
.	.	TRBV4-1	TRBJ2-3	TGCGCCAGCAGCCAGAGCTACACAGATACGCAGTATTTT	CASSQSYTDTQYF
.	.	TRBV28	TRBJ1-3	TGTGCCAGCAGGCCTTTTGACAGGCTCTCTGGAAACACCATATATTTT	CASRPFDRLSGNTIYF
.	.	TRBV6-5	TRBJ1-3	TGTGCCAGCAGTTATAACCCAGGGGATGGAAACACCATATATTTT	CASSYNPGDGNTIYF
TRBD1	.	TRBV19	TRBJ1-1	TGTGCCAGTACCATGGGTCCGGGACAGGGTTCATATAACACTGAAGCTTTCTTT	CASTMGPGQGSYNTEAFF
.	.	TRBV13	TRBJ2-7	TGTGCCAGCAGCTTCGTAGGGCAGGGAACCTACGAGCAGTACTTC	CASSFVGQGTYEQYF
TRBD1	.	TRBV14	TRBJ2-3	TGTGCCAGCAGCCATTGGGTCCACAGGGGAGATACGCAGTATTTT	CASSHWVHRGDTQYF
.	.	TRBV6-5	TRBJ1-3	TGTGCCAGCAGTTCGACACGCTTCTCTGGAAACACCATATATTTT	CASSSTRFSGNTIYF
TRBD1	.	TRBV18	TRBJ2-7	TGTGCCAGCTCGACACAGGGGGTGCCTAACGAGCAGTACTTC	CASSTQGVPNEQYF
TRBD1	.	TRBV7-9	TRBJ2-7	TGTGCCAGCAGCTCCTTTACAGGGACAGCCTCCTACGAGCAGTACTTC	CASSSFTGTASYEQYF
.	.	TRBV7-2	TRBJ2-7	TGTGCCAGCAGCGCCAGGGTCTACTACGAGCAGTACTTC	CASSARVYYEQYF
TRBD2	.	TRBV7-2	TRBJ2-7	TGTGCCAGCAGCATAAGGGGACTAGTAGGGACATACGAGCAGTACTTC	CASSIRGLVGTYEQYF
.	.	TRBV14	TRBJ2-7	TGTGCCAGCAGCCAAGAATCCGTTTTAGGGGCCGAGCAGTACTTC	CASSQESVLGAEQYF
.	.	TRBV2	TRBJ2-4	TGTGCCAGCAGTAATGACAGGTCCCAAAACATTCAGTACTTC	CASSNDRSQNIQYF
TRBD2	.	TRBV28	TRBJ2-1	TGTGCCAGCAGCAGGAGGGCGGGGACTAGTTTTTATGGTGAGCAGTTCTTC	CASSRRAGTSFYGEQFF